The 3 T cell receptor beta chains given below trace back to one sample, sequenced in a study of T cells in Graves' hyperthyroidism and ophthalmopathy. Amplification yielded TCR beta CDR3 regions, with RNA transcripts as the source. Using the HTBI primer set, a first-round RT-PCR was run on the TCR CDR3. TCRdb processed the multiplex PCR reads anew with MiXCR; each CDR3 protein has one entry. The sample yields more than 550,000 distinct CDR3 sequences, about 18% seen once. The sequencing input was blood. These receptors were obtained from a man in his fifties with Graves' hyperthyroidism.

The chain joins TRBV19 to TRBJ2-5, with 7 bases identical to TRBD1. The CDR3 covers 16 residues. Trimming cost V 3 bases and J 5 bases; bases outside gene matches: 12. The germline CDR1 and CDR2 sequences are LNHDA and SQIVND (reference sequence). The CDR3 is CASSIGYRGFGETQYF. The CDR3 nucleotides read TGTGCCAGTAGTATCGGCTACAGGGGATTCGGCGAGACCCAGTACTTC. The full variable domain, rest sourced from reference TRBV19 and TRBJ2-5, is DGGITQSPKYLFRKEGQNVTLSCEQNLNHDAMYWYRQDPGQGLRLIYYSQIVNDFQKGDIAEGYSVSREKKESFPLTVTSAQKNPTAFYLCASSIGYRGFGETQYFGPGTRLLVL.

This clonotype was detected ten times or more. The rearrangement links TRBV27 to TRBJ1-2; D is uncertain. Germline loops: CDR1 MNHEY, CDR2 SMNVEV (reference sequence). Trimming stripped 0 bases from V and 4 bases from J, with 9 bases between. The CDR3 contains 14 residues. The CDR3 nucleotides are TGTGCCAGCAGTTTATCAGGGCGAGGCTATGGCTACACCTTC. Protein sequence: CASSLSGRGYGYTF.

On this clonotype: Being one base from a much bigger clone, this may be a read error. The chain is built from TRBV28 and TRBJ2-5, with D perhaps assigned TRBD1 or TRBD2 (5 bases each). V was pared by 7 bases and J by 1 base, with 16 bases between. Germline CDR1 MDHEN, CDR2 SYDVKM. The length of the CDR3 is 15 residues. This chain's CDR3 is CASKPGQGPQETQYF. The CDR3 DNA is TGTGCCAGCAAGCCGGGCCAGGGACCCCAAGAGACCCAGTACTTC.